The 15 T cell receptor beta chains in this list originate from one sample, sequenced in a study of blood T cell repertoires in COVID-19. The repertoire was sequenced with immunoSEQ multiplex PCR; TCRdb's copy has only in-frame clones and lacks some. The sample holds 130,000 to 150,000 clones, 79% seen once. The sample comprised peripheral blood. These receptors all stem from a man aged 50 to 59 with active or convalescent COVID-19.

The sample holds a few counts of this clone. The rearrangement links TRBV6-4 to TRBJ2-7; 9 bases are shared with TRBD1. The junction had 10 bases not matched to a gene; V was cut back by 8 bases and J by 5 bases. The CDR3 has 14 amino acids. CDR1 is MRHNA and CDR2 is SNTAGT in the germline V gene. CDR3 protein: CASGGRDRVHEQYF. CDR3 bases: TGTGCCAGCGGAGGCCGGGACAGGGTCCACGAGCAGTACTTC.

The V and J genes are TRBV27 and TRBJ2-1; D remains unclear. Trimming cost V 6 bases and J 5 bases, with 11 bases left between them. CDR1 is MNHEY and CDR2 is SMNVEV in the germline V gene (reference sequence). The CDR3 consists of 13 residues. CDR3 coding DNA: TGTGCCAGCAGCCCGACTTTCCACAATGAGCAGTTCTTC. This translates into CASSPTFHNEQFF.

In this sample, this clone turned up a few times. V gene TRBV6-1 combines with J gene TRBJ2-1; 8 bases fit TRBD1. The germline V gene encodes CDR1 MNHNS and CDR2 SASEGT. The CDR3 sequence is 16 residues long. Trimming took 1 base from V and 5 from J; bases not matched to a gene: 7. The CDR3: CASSEVTGGFHNEQFF. DNA for the CDR3: TGTGCCAGCAGTGAAGTCACAGGGGGATTCCACAATGAGCAGTTCTTC.

The chain recombines TRBV5-4 with TRBJ2-6; 12 positions match TRBD2. The germline V gene encodes CDR1 SGHNT and CDR2 YYREEE (reference sequence). CDR3 length: 20 residues. Germline trimming cut 4 bases from V and 0 bases from J; bases unmatched to any gene: 11. The CDR3 protein is CASSRAGTSGFTSGANVLTF. The DNA of the CDR3 is TGTGCCAGCAGCCGTGCGGGGACTAGCGGGTTTACCTCTGGGGCCAACGTCCTGACTTTC.

This clone was recorded only once. The rearrangement links TRBV5-1 to TRBJ2-2, with 8 bases lining up with TRBD2. The germline CDR1 and CDR2 sequences are SGHRS and YFSETQ. V was clipped by 7 bases and J by 3 bases; unmatched bases: 11. The CDR3 is 16 residues long. The CDR3 protein is CASCLSGTVDTGELFF. The CDR3 DNA follows: TGCGCCAGCTGCCTTAGCGGGACGGTGGACACCGGGGAGCTGTTTTTT.

V usage is TRBV27 and J usage is TRBJ2-1; D might be TRBD2 (5 bases). This CDR3 is 17 amino acids long. Germline values: CDR1 MNHEY, CDR2 SMNVEV (reference sequence). Trimming cost V 0 bases and J 4 bases, with 16 bases left between them. The CDR3, as DNA: TGTGCCAGCAGTTTATCCCTTGGAGGCCGAGTATACAATGAGCAGTTCTTC. This translates into CASSLSLGGRVYNEQFF.

This clone occurred a few times. Other DNA sequences in the same sample also yield this CDR3. The chain has TRBV7-2 and TRBJ2-7; no clear D gene. CDR1 is SGHTA and CDR2 is FQGNSA in the germline V gene. Trimming took 4 bases from V and 2 from J, leaving 3 bases between them. This CDR3 is built from 11 residues. DNA of the CDR3: TGTGCCAGCAGCTCTGCCTACGAGCAGTACTTC. It translates to CASSSAYEQYF. The complete variable domain, with remaining parts taken from reference TRBV7-2 and TRBJ2-7, reads GAGVSQSPSNKVTEKGKDVELRCDPISGHTALYWYRQSLGQGLEFLIYFQGNSAPDKSGLPSDRFSAERTGGSVSTLTIQRTQQEDSAVYLCASSSAYEQYFGPGTRLTVT.

The genes are TRBV6-1 and TRBJ2-4; tentatively, D is TRBD1 (6 bases). The V gene's germline CDR1 is MNHNS and CDR2 SASEGT. Trimming pared 2 bases from V and 9 bases from J, leaving 14 bases between. This CDR3 region has 14 residues. The CDR3 sequence: CASSELGGLRIQYF. In DNA form, the CDR3 reads TGTGCCAGCAGTGAATTAGGGGGTTTACGCATTCAGTACTTC.

V is TRBV7-9 and J is TRBJ2-7; 8 positions match TRBD2. The ends lost 5 bases at V and 4 bases at J; junction bases unmatched: 10. This CDR3 region has 15 residues. From germline, CDR1 is SEHNR and CDR2 FQNEAQ (reference sequence). The CDR3 sequence: CASSPPEAGGYEQYF. The CDR3 bases are TGTGCCAGCAGCCCCCCGGAGGCGGGAGGTTACGAGCAGTACTTC.

The chain is built from TRBV5-5 and TRBJ1-6; D is unclear. CDR1 and CDR2 (germline): SGHKS, YYEKEE (reference sequence). Trimming pared 1 base from V and 5 bases from J, leaving 13 bases between. This CDR3 comprises 16 residues. The DNA for the CDR3 is TGTGCCAGCAGCTTGCGGGGTGGGCATGATAATTCACCCCTCCACTTT. Translation gives CASSLRGGHDNSPLHF.

The chain's CDR3 is CASSPSGGVGSPLHF. CDR3 nucleotide sequence: TGTGCCAGCAGCCCCTCGGGAGGGGTAGGATCACCCCTCCACTTT. The chain links TRBV7-3 to TRBJ1-6; possible D gene TRBD1, 5 bases. V was cut by 5 bases and J by 10 bases, with 18 bases left in between. Germline CDR1 and CDR2: SGHTA and FQGTGA. The CDR3 runs to 15 residues.

This sequence joins TRBV10-3 and TRBJ2-7; TRBD2 might be the D (5 bases). V lost 4 bases and J lost 1, with 14 bases in between. This CDR3 region has 15 residues. Germline V lookup: CDR1 ENHRY, CDR2 SYGVKD. CDR3 DNA: TGTGCCATCAGTGGCTCGGGGAGAGGGTCCTACGAGCAGTACTTC. It translates to CAISGSGRGSYEQYF.

This clone came up many times. The chain recombines TRBV7-3 with TRBJ1-6, with no clear D. The CDR3 spans 14 residues. The V gene lost 5 bases and the J gene lost 10 bases, with 15 bases spanning the gap. Germline CDR1 and CDR2: SGHTA and FQGTGA. The CDR3 bases are TGTGCCAGCAGCCCTATCGGGAGCGGCTCACCCCTCCACTTT. It encodes CASSPIGSGSPLHF.

V is TRBV28 and J is TRBJ2-2; 9 bases align to TRBD1. V shed 3 bases and J 5 bases; nucleotides not matched to a gene: 4. The CDR3 spans 15 residues. CDR1 is MDHEN, CDR2 SYDVKM, per germline. The CDR3 region is CASSFGTGYTGELFF. The CDR3 nucleotides are TGTGCCAGCAGTTTCGGGACAGGGTATACCGGGGAGCTGTTTTTT.

This clone was counted a few times. This chain connects TRBV27 to TRBJ2-3; D uncertain. V lost 0 bases to trimming and J lost 4 bases, with 11 bases between them. Germline V lookup: CDR1 MNHEY, CDR2 SMNVEV (reference sequence). This CDR3 contains 15 residues. CDR3 nucleotides: TGTGCCAGCAGTTTATCAGTAGACATGTCAGATACGCAGTATTTT. It yields the protein CASSLSVDMSDTQYF.